These T cell receptor beta chains were read from a single sample in a study of Graves' ophthalmopathy and Graves' hyperthyroidism. TCRdb analysed the multiplex PCR reads with MiXCR anew, one entry per CDR3 protein. The data hold some 1.1 million distinct CDR3 sequences, with about 38% observed a single time. The specimen sequenced was peripheral blood or thyroid tissue (not recorded which). All receptors come from an adult man with Graves' hyperthyroidism. The CDR3 runs from the conserved cysteine through the conserved F or W. D genes are given only for firm matches. Where a row states a size, it is once, few, many or the class of an expanded clone; other rows omit it.

CDR3: CASMLTSSNTGELFF
DNA: TGTGCCAGCATGTTGACAAGTTCGAACACCGGGGAGCTGTTTTTT
size: few
D: -
V: TRBV9
J: TRBJ2-2

CDR3: CASRKVAGGVYEQYF
DNA: TGTGCCAGCAGAAAAGTAGCGGGAGGGGTCTACGAGCAGTACTTC
size: -
D: TRBD2
V: TRBV6-1
J: TRBJ2-7

CDR3: CASMGLAGGYEQYF
DNA: TGTGCCAGCATGGGACTAGCGGGGGGTTACGAGCAGTACTTC
size: many
D: TRBD2
V: TRBV2
J: TRBJ2-7

CDR3: CASSWRQLGGSYGYTF
DNA: TGCGCCAGCAGCTGGAGACAGCTTGGAGGATCCTATGGCTACACCTTC
size: many
D: -
V: TRBV5-1
J: TRBJ1-2

CDR3: CAISESLVNTGELFF
DNA: TGTGCCATCAGTGAGTCGCTAGTAAACACCGGGGAGCTGTTTTTT
size: few
D: -
V: TRBV10-3
J: TRBJ2-2

CDR3: CASSSPYAGTAGTGELFF
DNA: TGTGCCAGCAGCTCTCCGTACGCCGGGACGGCGGGAACCGGGGAGCTGTTTTTT
size: -
D: -
V: TRBV7-3
J: TRBJ2-2

CDR3: CASNLLRGYSNQPQHF
DNA: TGTGCCAGCAACCTTCTCAGGGGATATAGCAATCAGCCCCAGCATTTT
size: -
D: -
V: TRBV28
J: TRBJ1-5

CDR3: CASSYKVRVGAEQYF
DNA: TGTGCCAGCAGTTATAAGGTGAGGGTTGGCGCCGAGCAGTACTTC
size: -
D: -
V: TRBV6-5
J: TRBJ2-7

CDR3: CASTQGWGTEAFF
DNA: TGTGCCAGCACACAGGGTTGGGGGACTGAAGCTTTCTTT
size: -
D: -
V: TRBV7-9
J: TRBJ1-1

CDR3: CASSPPGLAGSGELFF
DNA: TGTGCCAGCAGCCCACCGGGACTAGCGGGAAGTGGGGAGCTGTTTTTT
size: -
D: TRBD2
V: TRBV7-2
J: TRBJ2-2

CDR3: CASSAGQSVGRETQYF
DNA: TGCGCCAGCAGTGCCGGACAGTCGGTGGGGCGAGAGACCCAGTACTTC
size: once
D: -
V: TRBV10-2
J: TRBJ2-5

CDR3: CASSFSAGDYEQYF
DNA: TGTGCCAGCAGTTTCAGTGCCGGGGACTACGAGCAGTACTTC
size: few
D: -
V: TRBV25-1
J: TRBJ2-7

CDR3: CASSAAGTGFRTF
DNA: TGTGCCAGCAGTGCTGCCGGGACAGGGTTCCGCACCTTC
size: -
D: TRBD1
V: TRBV25-1
J: TRBJ1-2

CDR3: CASSLDWKLYGYTF
DNA: TGTGCCAGCAGCTTGGACTGGAAGCTCTATGGCTACACCTTC
size: -
D: -
V: TRBV5-4
J: TRBJ1-2

CDR3: CASSQGWRREDGKLFF
DNA: TGCGCCAGCAGCCAAGGATGGAGGAGAGAGGATGGAAAACTGTTTTTT
size: -
D: -
V: TRBV5-1
J: TRBJ1-4

CDR3: CASSRTRGQDTQYF
DNA: TGTGCCAGTAGTCGAACCAGGGGGCAAGATACGCAGTATTTT
size: -
D: TRBD1
V: TRBV19
J: TRBJ2-3

CDR3: CASSLDRILNTEAFF
DNA: TGTGCCAGCAGCTTAGATCGCATCCTTAACACTGAAGCTTTCTTT
size: -
D: -
V: TRBV7-2
J: TRBJ1-1

CDR3: CASSLQGTNYGYTF
DNA: TGTGCCAGCAGTTTACAGGGGACTAACTATGGCTACACCTTC
size: many
D: TRBD1
V: TRBV2
J: TRBJ1-2

CDR3: CASKYPGPNTEAFF
DNA: TGTGCCAGCAAGTATCCAGGGCCAAACACTGAAGCTTTCTTT
size: few
D: -
V: TRBV12-3/TRBV12-4
J: TRBJ1-1

CDR3: CASVADTEAFF
DNA: TGCGCCAGCGTGGCCGACACTGAAGCTTTCTTT
size: few
D: -
V: TRBV10-1
J: TRBJ1-1

CDR3: CASSAGLALKQETQYF
DNA: TGTGCCAGCAGCGCCGGACTAGCGCTCAAACAAGAGACCCAGTACTTC
size: few
D: TRBD2
V: TRBV9
J: TRBJ2-5

CDR3: CASSPGIAGAGEQYF
DNA: TGTGCCAGCAGTCCCGGGATAGCGGGAGCTGGCGAGCAGTACTTC
size: few
D: TRBD2
V: TRBV12-3/TRBV12-4
J: TRBJ2-7

CDR3: CASSQVHSANYGYTF
DNA: TGCGCCAGCAGCCAGGTACACAGCGCTAACTATGGCTACACCTTC
size: -
D: -
V: TRBV7-2
J: TRBJ1-2

CDR3: CASNLNGRQPQHF
DNA: TGTGCCAGCAACCTTAACGGACGGCAGCCCCAGCATTTT
size: many
D: -
V: TRBV6-5
J: TRBJ1-5

CDR3: CSVEFVSGPRGAFF
DNA: TGCAGCGTTGAGTTTGTGTCAGGTCCTCGCGGAGCTTTCTTT
size: -
D: -
V: TRBV29-1
J: TRBJ1-1

CDR3: CAISESFGTSSYEQYF
DNA: TGTGCCATCAGTGAGTCGTTCGGGACAAGCTCCTACGAGCAGTACTTC
size: many
D: -
V: TRBV10-3
J: TRBJ2-7

CDR3: CASSLRLAGGGETQYF
DNA: TGCGCCAGCAGCCTCCGTCTAGCGGGGGGAGGGGAGACCCAGTACTTC
size: -
D: TRBD2
V: TRBV4-3
J: TRBJ2-5

CDR3: CATSRGPPGAGGYTF
DNA: TGTGCCACCAGCAGAGGCCCTCCAGGGGCTGGGGGCTACACCTTC
size: -
D: -
V: TRBV15
J: TRBJ1-2

CDR3: CASSRTGVQTSAFF
DNA: TGTGCCAGCAGTCGCACAGGGGTCCAGACTTCGGCTTTCTTT
size: many
D: TRBD1
V: TRBV5-6
J: TRBJ1-1

CDR3: CAVSLAGNRDEQYF
DNA: TGTGCCGTCAGCTTAGCGGGAAATAGGGACGAGCAGTACTTC
size: -
D: TRBD2
V: TRBV10-3
J: TRBJ2-7

CDR3: CASSLEQGFSEAFF
DNA: TGTGCCAGCAGCTTGGAACAGGGTTTTAGTGAAGCTTTCTTT
size: -
D: -
V: TRBV5-6
J: TRBJ1-1

CDR3: CASSTQGGQYF
DNA: TGTGCCAGCAGTACCCAAGGGGGGCAGTACTTC
size: -
D: -
V: TRBV6-6
J: TRBJ2-7

CDR3: CASSEPTETFSGANVLTF
DNA: TGTGCCAGCAGTGAGCCGACAGAGACCTTCTCTGGGGCCAACGTCCTGACTTTC
size: -
D: -
V: TRBV25-1
J: TRBJ2-6

CDR3: CASSQDRVGETQYF
DNA: TGTGCCAGCAGTCAGGACAGGGTTGGAGAGACCCAGTACTTC
size: many
D: TRBD1
V: TRBV6-6
J: TRBJ2-5

CDR3: CSVGQGALVRETQYF
DNA: TGCAGCGTTGGACAGGGGGCTTTGGTTCGGGAGACCCAGTACTTC
size: -
D: TRBD1
V: TRBV29-1
J: TRBJ2-5

CDR3: CATSTPLSGNEAFF
DNA: TGTGCCACCAGCACCCCTTTGAGCGGTAATGAAGCTTTCTTT
size: -
D: -
V: TRBV15
J: TRBJ1-1

CDR3: CASRSRWDSNQPQHF
DNA: TGCGCCAGCAGGTCAAGGTGGGATAGCAATCAGCCCCAGCATTTT
size: few
D: -
V: TRBV4-1
J: TRBJ1-5

CDR3: CASSLRGQENQPQHF
DNA: TGTGCCAGCAGTTTACGAGGACAGGAAAATCAGCCCCAGCATTTT
size: few
D: TRBD1
V: TRBV7-9
J: TRBJ1-5

CDR3: CASSAENQETQYF
DNA: TGCGCCAGCAGCGCAGAAAACCAAGAGACCCAGTACTTC
size: -
D: -
V: TRBV5-1
J: TRBJ2-5